Each of the 15 T cell receptor beta chains below was sequenced from the same sample in a study of monozygotic twins with inflammatory bowel disease. Reprocessing the 5' RACE reads, TCRdb reports a single entry for every CDR3 protein and omits DNA. The listing contains about 440,000 distinct CDR3 sequences. The sample consisted of blood. These receptors were collected from a human donor with ulcerative colitis or Crohn's disease, or a healthy co-twin of an affected twin (not recorded which).

This chain connects TRBV5-1 to TRBJ1-6. CDR3 length: 12 amino acids. CDR1 SGHRS and CDR2 YFSETQ come from the germline V gene. CDR3 residues: CASRQLNSPLHF.

J is TRBJ2-5 and V is TRBV5-1. Germline V CDR1 and CDR2: SGHRS, YFSETQ. The CDR3 totals 12 residues. This CDR3 is CASSSQQETQNF.

The chain uses TRBV5-1 and TRBJ1-1. The CDR3 length is 15 residues. Germline V gene data show CDR1 as SGHRS and CDR2 as YFSETQ. CDR3 sequence reads: CASSSKSPGNTEAFF.

The chain employs TRBV6-5 and TRBJ1-2; TCRdb selects TRBD1, and the lack of DNA leaves this call unchecked. The CDR3 sequence is 16 residues long. The germline gives CDR1 MNHEY, CDR2 SVGAGI. The CDR3 protein is CASSYSDLDSRYGYTF.

The chain joins TRBV28 to TRBJ2-1; the D call of TRBD1 rests on TCRdb alone, since no DNA is present to check it. CDR1 is MDHEN and CDR2 is SYDVKM in the germline V gene. This CDR3 region has 15 residues. The CDR3 here is CASSSSGTGHSEQFF.

The genes are TRBV5-1 and TRBJ2-7. The germline CDR1 and CDR2 sequences are SGHRS and YFSETQ. The CDR3 contains 14 residues. CDR3 residues: CASSLDTGPYEQYF.

This chain uses TRBV7-2 with TRBJ2-7; TCRdb lists TRBD1, though no DNA is available to test this call. This CDR3 contains 14 residues. The V gene's germline CDR1 is SGHTA and CDR2 FQGNSA. The CDR3 loop reads CASSSTGQIYEQYF.

CDR3: CASSLEGLSFSGNTIYF. The chain couples TRBV5-1 to TRBJ1-3. Germline CDR1 reads SGHRS; CDR2 reads YFSETQ. CDR3 size: 17 residues.

The gene calls are TRBV5-1 and TRBJ1-2. CDR3 length: 14 amino acids. CDR1 is SGHRS, CDR2 YFSETQ, per germline. CDR3: CASSLAPGGYGYTF.

The rearrangement links TRBV20-1 to TRBJ2-2; TCRdb proposes TRBD2, but this gene call is untestable without DNA. Germline assignment: CDR1 DFQATT and CDR2 SNEGSKA (reference sequence). CDR3 length: 15 residues. The CDR3 reads CSARTSGRTAGELFF.

The chain joins TRBV7-2 to TRBJ2-3; the TCRdb D gene call, TRBD1, has no DNA to confirm it. CDR1 and CDR2 (germline): SGHTA, FQGNSA. The CDR3 is 15 residues long. The CDR3 sequence is CASSLVGTGTDTLYF.

This sequence joins TRBV19 and TRBJ1-1. Germline V gene lookup returns CDR1 LNHDA and CDR2 SQIVND (reference sequence). The CDR3 sequence is 11 residues long. The CDR3 protein is CASTWNTEAFF.

CDR3: CASSTRGQKVSLYEQYF. V and J are TRBV7-7 and TRBJ2-7; TCRdb returns TRBD1, unconfirmable since there is no DNA. The CDR3 contains 17 residues. Germline lookup yields CDR1 SSHAT and CDR2 FNYEAQ (reference sequence). The full variable domain, rest sourced from reference TRBV7-7 and TRBJ2-7, is GAGVSQSPRYKVTKRGQDVTLRCDPISSHATLYWYQQALGQGPEFLTYFNYEAQPDKSGLPSDRFSAERPEGSISTLTIQRTEQRDSAMYRCASSTRGQKVSLYEQYFGPGTRLTVT.

The gene calls are TRBV27 and TRBJ2-3; the D gene TCRdb calls, TRBD2, cannot be checked with no DNA. Germline loops: CDR1 MNHEY, CDR2 SMNVEV (reference sequence). The CDR3 length is 13 residues. CDR3 loop: CASSLLVTRTQYF.

The V call is TRBV20-1, the J call TRBJ1-2; the TCRdb call, TRBD1, lacks DNA for checking. The CDR3 runs to 11 residues. The V gene's germline CDR1 is DFQATT and CDR2 SNEGSKA (reference sequence). The CDR3 loop is CSAFRANGYTF.